The following is a T cell receptor (beta chain) sequence with its context. Its antigen remains unidentified. No base qualities exist here, and no much larger clone lies one base off it. TCRbeta CDR3 regions were amplified from genomic DNA by means of the immunoSEQ Assay, a bias-controlled multiplex PCR. The paper's processing steps were these. Within the assay, amplification of reference gene primers was used to estimate how many nucleated cells each sample contained. Sequence reads were collapsed and filtered to measure the absolute abundance of every unique TCRbeta CDR3 rearrangement. For each sample, productive Simpson clonality was calculated as the square root of Simpson's diversity index across productive rearrangements. TCRdb carries this immuneACCESS record with in-frame sequences only. Its versions omit some clonotypes, under half of them owing to an unresolved V gene in the studies checked, with the rest unexplained. V, J and clone size derive from that table, while D and trimming were established from the DNA sequence. The sample table lists 110,000 to 150,000 clones, roughly four fifths of them with a count of one. Under 9.5% of the sample lies in the top ten.

From the germline V gene (reference sequence), CDR1 is SEHNR and CDR2 is FQNEAQ. The CDR3 sequence holds 15 residues, the cysteine and phenylalanine included. Kept here is only the CDR3 DNA, which spans 45 bases and is read in frame from base 1. V was cut back by 0 bases and J by 8 bases, leaving a gap of 13 bases between them. Each collaborating institution followed its own protocols to collect whole blood in K2EDTA tubes. For TCRbeta analysis, collaborators shipped samples in one of three forms: frozen whole blood, isolated PBMCs, or DNA extracted from either of those sample types. The sample comes from a study of blood T cell repertoires in COVID-19 (dated by TCRdb to 2019 to 2021). As for the study more broadly: Samples from collaborators originated in the United States, Italy and Spain and spanned both the acute and convalescent phases of COVID-19. A freely available public database, intended as a resource for researchers studying the immune response to SARS-CoV-2, is where the repertoires were released. The sample metadata nearly always contained a de-identified subject ID, COVID-19 status, age in years and sex. HLA class I and class II types, where available, came from metadata supplied by the sample provider rather than from assay-based typing. The material from the prospective study consisted of cDNA or gDNA derived from T cells, B-cell-depleted T cells, or PBMCs. Samples came from the ongoing ImmuneRACE study (first 160 participants) plus 1,254 subjects from 6 global collaborators. Subjects who had been exposed to COVID-19, were actively infected with it, or had recovered from it provided the deeply sampled blood TCRbeta repertoires that made up the dataset.

Overall study results and their limits: The amount of clinical and demographic metadata varied by source and participant and was provided uncurated.

Sequencing was done on a sample of peripheral blood. The V and J genes are TRBV7-9 and TRBJ1-4, with TRBD1 perhaps the D gene, on 6 matching bases. The origin of this receptor is a woman older than 75 in a cohort sampled during active or convalescent COVID-19. The CDR3 region has the sequence CASSLAGAFGEKLFF. The bases read TGTGCCAGCAGCTTAGCGGGGGCCTTCGGGGAAAAACTGTTTTTT.